This T cell receptor beta chain was found in a study of spatial heterogeneity in lung cancer (dated by TCRdb to the late 2010s). The study in broad terms: Beta-chain transcripts were consistently detected in greater numbers than alpha-chain transcripts, which likely reflects a higher abundance of beta-chain transcripts. At surgery, hundreds of tumor regions, approximately 64 matched nontumor lung samples and 56 PBMC samples were TCR-sequenced for both alpha and beta chains. TCR alpha and beta repertoires were quantitatively compared across multiple tumor regions, matched nontumor lung and blood in non-small cell lung cancer. Nonsynonymous mutation counts, determined by whole-exome sequencing of tumor tissue, were related to features of the TCR repertoire. In the raw uncorrected reads, each unique combination of TCR and UMI appeared more than ten times on average. Overall study outcomes, separate from this receptor: Ubiquitous expanded tumor TCRs were found in blood more often at tumor resection than at routine follow-up. Additional single-cell paired TCR alpha and beta sequencing was considered necessary to confirm, at a functional level, the hypothesis that regional TCRs recognize regional mutations.

CDR1 and CDR2 (SGHTA, FQGTGA) derive from the germline V gene. V was cut back by 3 bases and J by 3 bases, leaving a gap of 17 bases between them. Reading from cysteine to phenylalanine, the CDR3 counts 16 amino acids. Only the CDR3 region is kept as DNA, spanning 48 bases read in frame from base 1. The sample's time point label, in plain terms: sample taken at primary tumor resection. For TCR sequencing, whole RNA was extracted from tumor and nontumor lung tissue, or from cryopreserved PBMC samples, and no cell sorting was done. Donors were 72 patients with early-stage, untreated non-small cell lung cancer from the lung TRACERx cohort. A patient was chosen for TCR sequencing only when enough RNA was available from at least two tumor regions. Receptor libraries were prepared by 5' RACE. Data came from a NextSeq 500. The TCR library protocol attached a unique molecular identifier to each TCR cDNA molecule to allow correction of PCR and sequencing errors. In the original analysis: Decombinator tools were used for TCR identification, UMI-based error correction and CDR3 extraction. Expanded TCRs were defined as those above a frequency of 2 per 1,000, corresponding to the top 1% of the tumor frequency distribution. Rényi diversity was computed with the R vegan package after subsampling each repertoire 100 times to 5,000 TCRs. CDR3 similarity networks were constructed using string-kernel similarity of amino acid triplets, with links drawn between CDR3s whose pairwise similarity was above 0.82. TCRdb reworked the public reads: Q25 trimming with fastp, MiXCR clone assembly, productive beta chains retained. Rows with a matching CDR3 protein are joined into one entry that keeps the most common DNA and genes. The V and J calls were not made by the authors but by TCRdb's processing. The sample profile shows tens of thousands of distinct CDR3 sequences; approximately 5.2% of them were found once. Together, the top ten hold around 26% of the sample.

This clonotype was counted between two and nine times. Its target antigen remains unknown. Qualities for individual bases were not recorded, and no much larger clone is one base off. The chain was built from TRBV7-3 and TRBJ1-2; perhaps TRBD1 is the D gene, with 5 bases matching. The sequence was collected from a female donor with early-stage non-small cell lung cancer. The specimen was PBMCs, collected at surgery. Here is the DNA: TGTGCCAGCAGCTTCAAGAGTGGTCGGGGCTACTATGGCTACACCTTC. It is translated as CASSFKSGRGYYGYTF. The CDR3 plus the reference TRBV7-3 and TRBJ1-2 genes for the other parts give the full variable domain: GAGVSQTPSNKVTEKGKYVELRCDPISGHTALYWYRQSLGQGPEFLIYFQGTGAADDSGLPNDRFFAVRPEGSVSTLKIQRTERGDSAVYLCASSFKSGRGYYGYTFGSGTRLTVV.